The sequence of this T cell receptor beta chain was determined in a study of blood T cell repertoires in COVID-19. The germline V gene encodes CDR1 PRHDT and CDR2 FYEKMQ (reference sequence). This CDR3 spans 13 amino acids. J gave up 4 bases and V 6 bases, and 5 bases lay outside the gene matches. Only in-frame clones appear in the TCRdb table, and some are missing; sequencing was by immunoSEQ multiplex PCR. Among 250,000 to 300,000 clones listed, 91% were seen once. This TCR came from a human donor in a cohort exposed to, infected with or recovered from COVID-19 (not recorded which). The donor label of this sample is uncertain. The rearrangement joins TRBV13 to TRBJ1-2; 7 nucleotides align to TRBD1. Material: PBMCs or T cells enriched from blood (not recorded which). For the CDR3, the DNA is TGTGCCAGCAGGTCTACAGGGGCCTATGGCTACACCTTC. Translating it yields CASRSTGAYGYTF.